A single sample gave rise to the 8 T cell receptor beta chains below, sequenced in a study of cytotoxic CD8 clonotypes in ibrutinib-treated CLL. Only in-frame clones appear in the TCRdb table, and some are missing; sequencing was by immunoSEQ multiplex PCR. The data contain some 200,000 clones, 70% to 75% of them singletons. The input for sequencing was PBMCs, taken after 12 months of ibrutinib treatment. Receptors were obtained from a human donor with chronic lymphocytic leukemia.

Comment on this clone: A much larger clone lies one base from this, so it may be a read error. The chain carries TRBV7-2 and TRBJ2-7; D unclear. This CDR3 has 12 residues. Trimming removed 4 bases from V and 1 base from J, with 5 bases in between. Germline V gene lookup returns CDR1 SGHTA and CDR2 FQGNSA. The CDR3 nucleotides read TGTGCCAGCAGCTCCACATCCTACGAGCAGTACTTC. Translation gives CASSSTSYEQYF.

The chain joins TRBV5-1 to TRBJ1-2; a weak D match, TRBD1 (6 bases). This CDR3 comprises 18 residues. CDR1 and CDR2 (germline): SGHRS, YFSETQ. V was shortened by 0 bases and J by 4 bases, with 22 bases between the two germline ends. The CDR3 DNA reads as TGCGCCAGCAGCTTGGCCCCCGGGGTTGGGGGGGCCCTCTATGGCTACACCTTC. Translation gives CASSLAPGVGGALYGYTF.

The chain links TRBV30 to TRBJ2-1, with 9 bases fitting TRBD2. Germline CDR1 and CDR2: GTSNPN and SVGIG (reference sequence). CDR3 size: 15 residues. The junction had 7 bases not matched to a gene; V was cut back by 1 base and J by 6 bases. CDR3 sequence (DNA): TGTGCCTGGAGTGCGAGACTAGCGGCCTTCAATGAGCAGTTCTTC. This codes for CAWSARLAAFNEQFF.

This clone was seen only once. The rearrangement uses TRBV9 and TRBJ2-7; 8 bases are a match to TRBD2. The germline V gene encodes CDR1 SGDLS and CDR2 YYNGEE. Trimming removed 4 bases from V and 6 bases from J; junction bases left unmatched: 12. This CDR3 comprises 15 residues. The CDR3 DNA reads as TGTGCCAGCAGCCGCCGGGAGGGGAAGATCTCCGAGCAGTACTTC. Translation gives CASSRREGKISEQYF.

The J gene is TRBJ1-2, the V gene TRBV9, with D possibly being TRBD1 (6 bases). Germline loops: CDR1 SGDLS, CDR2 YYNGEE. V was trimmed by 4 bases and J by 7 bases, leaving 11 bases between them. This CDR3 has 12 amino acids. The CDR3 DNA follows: TGTGCCAGCAGCCCACAGGGAGGTGGCTACACCTTC. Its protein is CASSPQGGGYTF. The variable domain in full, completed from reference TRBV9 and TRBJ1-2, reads DSGVTQTPKHLITATGQRVTLRCSPRSGDLSVYWYQQSLDQGLQFLIQYYNGEERAKGNILERFSAQQFPDLHSELNLSSLELGDSALYFCASSPQGGGYTFGSGTRLTVV.

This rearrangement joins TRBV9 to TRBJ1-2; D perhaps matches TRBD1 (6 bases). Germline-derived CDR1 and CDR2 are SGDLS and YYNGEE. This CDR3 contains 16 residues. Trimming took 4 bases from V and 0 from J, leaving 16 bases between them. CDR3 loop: CASSPSLGQTNYGYTF. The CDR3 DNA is TGTGCCAGCAGCCCCTCCCTCGGACAGACTAACTATGGCTACACCTTC.

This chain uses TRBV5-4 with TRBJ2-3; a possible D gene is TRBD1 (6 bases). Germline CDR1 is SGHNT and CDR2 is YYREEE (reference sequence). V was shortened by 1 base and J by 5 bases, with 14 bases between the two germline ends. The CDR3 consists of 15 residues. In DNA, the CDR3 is TGTGCCAGCAGCTTGCGGCAGGGGACGGTAGATACGCAGTATTTT. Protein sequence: CASSLRQGTVDTQYF.

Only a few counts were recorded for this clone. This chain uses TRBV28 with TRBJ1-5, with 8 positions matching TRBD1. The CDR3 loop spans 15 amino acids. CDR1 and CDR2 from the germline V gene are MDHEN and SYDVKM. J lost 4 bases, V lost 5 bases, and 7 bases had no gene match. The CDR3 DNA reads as TGTGCCAGCAGTCCCCCGACAGGGGCAAATCAGCCCCAGCATTTT. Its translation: CASSPPTGANQPQHF.